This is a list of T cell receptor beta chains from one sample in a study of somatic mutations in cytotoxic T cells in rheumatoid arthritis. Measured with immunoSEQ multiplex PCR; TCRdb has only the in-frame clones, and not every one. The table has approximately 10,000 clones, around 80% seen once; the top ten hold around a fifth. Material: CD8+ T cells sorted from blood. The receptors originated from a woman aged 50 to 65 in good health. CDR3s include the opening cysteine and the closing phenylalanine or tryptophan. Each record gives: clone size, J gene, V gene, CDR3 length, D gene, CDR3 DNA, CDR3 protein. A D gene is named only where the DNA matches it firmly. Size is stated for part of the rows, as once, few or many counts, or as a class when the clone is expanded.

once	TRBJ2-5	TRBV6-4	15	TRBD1	TGTGCCAGCAGTGAAGGGACAGGGGGAGGAGAGACCCAGTACTTC	CASSEGTGGGETQYF
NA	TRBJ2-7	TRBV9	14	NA	TGTGCCAGCAGCCCTCTCGACAGAGCCTACGAGCAGTACTTC	CASSPLDRAYEQYF
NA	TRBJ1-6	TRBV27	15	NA	TGTGCCAGCAGTTTATGGACATCGCCGAATTCACCCCTCCACTTT	CASSLWTSPNSPLHF
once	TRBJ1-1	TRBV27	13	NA	TGTGCCAGCAGTTTATCGGGGCAGCACGAAGCTTTCTTT	CASSLSGQHEAFF
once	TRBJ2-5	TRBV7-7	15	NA	TGTGCTAGCAGCTCGGGGGCGGGGAGGGAAGAGACCCAGTACTTC	CASSSGAGREETQYF
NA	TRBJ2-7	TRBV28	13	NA	TGTGCCAGCAGTCCCATGGACTTTCTCTGGCAGTACTTC	CASSPMDFLWQYF
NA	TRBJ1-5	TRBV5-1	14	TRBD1	TGCGCCAGCAGCTTAGGGACAGGTAATCAGCCCCAGCATTTT	CASSLGTGNQPQHF
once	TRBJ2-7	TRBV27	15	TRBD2	TGTGCCAGCAGTTTGTTGGGCGGGGGGGCTTACGAGCAGTACTTC	CASSLLGGGAYEQYF
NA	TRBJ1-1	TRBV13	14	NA	TGTGCCAGCAGCTTAAGGAGAGGGAACACTGAAGCTTTCTTT	CASSLRRGNTEAFF
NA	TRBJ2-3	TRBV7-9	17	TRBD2	TGTGCCAGCAGCACCTTGGGACTAGCGGGGTTCCCAGATACGCAGTATTTT	CASSTLGLAGFPDTQYF
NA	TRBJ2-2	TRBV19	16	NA	TGTGCCAGTAGTATTCCCCCGGGTCGGGACACCGGGGAGCTGTTTTTT	CASSIPPGRDTGELFF
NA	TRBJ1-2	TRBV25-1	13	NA	TGTGCCAGCAGTGAATCGACAGTCTATGGCTACACCTTC	CASSESTVYGYTF
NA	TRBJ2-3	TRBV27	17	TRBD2	TGTGCCAGCAGTTTATCTCTAGCGGGGGGGCCCCCAGATACGCAGTATTTT	CASSLSLAGGPPDTQYF
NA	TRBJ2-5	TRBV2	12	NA	TGTGCCAGCAGGAGAGAGGGAGAGACCCAGTACTTC	CASRREGETQYF
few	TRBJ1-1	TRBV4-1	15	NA	TGCGCCAGCAGCTTACTGCAGGGAAAAGAAAGGGAAGCTTTCTTT	CASSLLQGKEREAFF
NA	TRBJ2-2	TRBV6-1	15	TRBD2	TGTGCCAGCAGTGAAATCGCGGGGGACACCGGGGAGCTGTTTTTT	CASSEIAGDTGELFF
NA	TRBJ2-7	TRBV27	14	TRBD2	TGTGCCAGCAGTTTCGGGGCGGGAGTTAGGGAGCAGTACTTC	CASSFGAGVREQYF
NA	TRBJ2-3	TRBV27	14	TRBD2	TGTGCCAGCAGTGGACTAGCGCTACCAGATACGCAGTATTTT	CASSGLALPDTQYF
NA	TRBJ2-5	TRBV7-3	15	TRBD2	TGTGCCAGCAGCCCCGGGGCGGGAGGAGAAGAGACCCAGTACTTC	CASSPGAGGEETQYF
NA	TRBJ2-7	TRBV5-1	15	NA	TGCGCCAGCAGCTTGGGGTTGGGCCGGGAGTACGAGCAGTACTTC	CASSLGLGREYEQYF
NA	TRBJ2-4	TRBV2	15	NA	TGTGCCAGCAGTGAGGCCATAGCCGTCTTAAGCATTCAGTACTTC	CASSEAIAVLSIQYF
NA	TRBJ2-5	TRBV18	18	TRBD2	TGTGCCAGCTCACCGCCGGGACTAGCGGGACCCGGAGGAGAGACCCAGTACTTC	CASSPPGLAGPGGETQYF
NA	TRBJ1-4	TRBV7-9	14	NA	TGTGCCAGCAGCACACGAGGTATGGGTGAAAAACTGTTTTTT	CASSTRGMGEKLFF
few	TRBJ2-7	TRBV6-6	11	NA	TGTGCCAGCAGCTATAACTACGAGCAGTACTTC	CASSYNYEQYF
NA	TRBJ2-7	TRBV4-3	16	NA	TGCGCCAGCAGCCAAGATTTTGGACACGGGGGCTACGAGCAGTACTTC	CASSQDFGHGGYEQYF
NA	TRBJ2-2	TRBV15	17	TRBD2	TGTGCCACCAGCAGATCGTGGGGACTAGCGGGACCCGGGGAGCTGTTTTTT	CATSRSWGLAGPGELFF